The sequence of this T cell receptor beta chain was determined in a study of cytomegalovirus exposure and HLA in healthy donors. In the study overall: A prior analysis found 117 million unique TCR beta sequences from 150 million to 200 million T cells.

PCR used 60 Vbeta primers and 13 Jbeta primers. Only in-frame clones appear in the TCRdb table, and some are missing; sequencing was by immunoSEQ multiplex PCR. The table lists 130,000 to 150,000 clones, 80% of them singletons. Overall study results and limits: A later analysis linked a missense variant in DCLRE1C to the trimming of TCR beta V and J genes. Within the data, a cluster of highly shared sequence variants was likely a sequencing artifact.

The V and J ends lost 10 bases and 8 bases, in that order; junction bases with no gene match: 10. Germline values: CDR1 ENHRY, CDR2 SYGVKD. This CDR3 contains 15 residues. Turning to this clone: Its specificity is unknown.

The chain has TRBV10-3 and TRBJ2-1; 14 bases are shared with TRBD2. Sequenced material: PBMCs. The source is a male donor in good health and CMV-seronegative. CDR3: CATSGLAGGLDEQFF. In DNA, the CDR3 is TGTGCCACCTCCGGACTAGCGGGGGGTTTGGATGAGCAGTTCTTC.